This T cell receptor beta chain was observed in a study of cytomegalovirus exposure and HLA in healthy donors. Findings of the study overall: Rarity held for most TCR sequences, but there were some public TCRs that occurred in many donors. It was 150 to 200 TCR beta chains that were listed as cytomegalovirus-associated. In vitro assays verified that a few CMV-associated chains recognized CMV antigens specifically.

CDR1 and CDR2 (germline): SGHVS, FQNEAQ. This CDR3 region has 15 residues. V lost 7 bases, J lost 5 bases, and 11 bases stayed unmatched. Notes on this clone: Its matching antigen is unknown.

TCRdb keeps only in-frame clones here, not all; method: immunoSEQ multiplex PCR. The sample lists 110,000 or so clones; around 85% were seen once. The sequence derives from a woman aged 25 to 45 in good health and CMV-seronegative. The sequenced material came from PBMCs. V usage is TRBV7-8 and J usage is TRBJ1-3; 7 nucleotides line up with TRBD1. In DNA form, the CDR3 reads TGTGCCAGCATACCCGACAGGGAAATAAGAAACACCATATATTTT. Its translation is CASIPDREIRNTIYF.